This T cell receptor (beta chain) was obtained from a study of blood T cell repertoires in COVID-19. This table comes from immunoSEQ multiplex PCR, and its TCRdb copy is limited to in-frame clones, with some not included. The sample has more than 50,000 clones, roughly nine tenths seen once. V was pared by 4 bases and J by 8 bases, with 15 bases of the junction left unmatched. Germline V CDR1 and CDR2: MGHRA, YSYEKL. The CDR3 has 17 amino acids. The origin of this receptor is a man in his sixties with active COVID-19. The rearrangement joins TRBV4-1 to TRBJ2-3, with TRBD2 matching 10 bases. Input material: peripheral blood. Written as DNA, the CDR3 is TGCGCCAGCAGCCTAATACTCCAGCGGGAGGGCCGCGGTACGCAGTATTTT. Amino acids: CASSLILQREGRGTQYF.